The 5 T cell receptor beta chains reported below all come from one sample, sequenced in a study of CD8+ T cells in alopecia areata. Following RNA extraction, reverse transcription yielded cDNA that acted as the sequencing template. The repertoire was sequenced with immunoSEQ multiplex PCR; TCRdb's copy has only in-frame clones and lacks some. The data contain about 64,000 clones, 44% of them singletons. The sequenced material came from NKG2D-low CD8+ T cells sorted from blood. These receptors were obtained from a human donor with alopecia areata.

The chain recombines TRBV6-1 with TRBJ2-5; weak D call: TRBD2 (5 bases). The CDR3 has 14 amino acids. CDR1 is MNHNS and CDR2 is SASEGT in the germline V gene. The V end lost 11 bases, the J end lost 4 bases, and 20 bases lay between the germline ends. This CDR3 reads CAGELSSEAETQYF. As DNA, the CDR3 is TGTGCCGGGGAGTTATCCAGTGAGGCAGAGACCCAGTACTTC.

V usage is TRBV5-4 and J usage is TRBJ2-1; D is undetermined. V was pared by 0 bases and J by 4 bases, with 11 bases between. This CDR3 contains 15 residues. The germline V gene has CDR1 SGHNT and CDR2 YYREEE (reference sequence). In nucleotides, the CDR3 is TGTGCCAGCAGCTTGGCTCTGGCCGGTTACAATGAGCAGTTCTTC. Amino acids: CASSLALAGYNEQFF.

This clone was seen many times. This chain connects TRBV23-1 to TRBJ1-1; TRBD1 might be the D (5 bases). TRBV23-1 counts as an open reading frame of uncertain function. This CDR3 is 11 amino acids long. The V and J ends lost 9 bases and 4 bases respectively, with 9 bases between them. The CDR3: CARGLSTEAFF. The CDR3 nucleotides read TGCGCCAGGGGGCTGAGCACTGAAGCTTTCTTT.

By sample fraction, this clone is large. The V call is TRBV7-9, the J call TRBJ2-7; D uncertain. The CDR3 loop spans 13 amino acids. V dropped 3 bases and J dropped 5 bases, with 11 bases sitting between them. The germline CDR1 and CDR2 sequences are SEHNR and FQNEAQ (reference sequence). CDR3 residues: CASSFYPQNEQYF. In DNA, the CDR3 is TGTGCCAGCAGCTTTTACCCCCAGAACGAGCAGTACTTC.

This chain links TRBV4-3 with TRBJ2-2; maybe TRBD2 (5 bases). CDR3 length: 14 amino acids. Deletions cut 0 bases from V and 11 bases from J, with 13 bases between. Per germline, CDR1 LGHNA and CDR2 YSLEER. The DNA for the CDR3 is TGCGCCAGCAGCCAAGAGAGAGGGATAAGCGAGCTGTTTTTT. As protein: CASSQERGISELFF.